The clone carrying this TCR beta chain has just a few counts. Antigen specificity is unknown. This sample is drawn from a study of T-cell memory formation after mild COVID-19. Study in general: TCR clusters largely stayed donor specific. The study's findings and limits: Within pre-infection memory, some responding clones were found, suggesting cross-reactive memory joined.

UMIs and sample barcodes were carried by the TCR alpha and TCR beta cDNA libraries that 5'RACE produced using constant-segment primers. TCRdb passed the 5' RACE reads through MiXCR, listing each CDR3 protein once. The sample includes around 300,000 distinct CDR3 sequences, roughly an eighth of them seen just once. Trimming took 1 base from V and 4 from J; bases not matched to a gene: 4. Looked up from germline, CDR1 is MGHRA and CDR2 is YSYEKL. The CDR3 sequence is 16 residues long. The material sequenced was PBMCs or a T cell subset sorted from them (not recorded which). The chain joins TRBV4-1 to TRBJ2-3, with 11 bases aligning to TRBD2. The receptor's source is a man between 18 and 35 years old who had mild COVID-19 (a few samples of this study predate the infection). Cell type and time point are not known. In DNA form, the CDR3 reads TGCGCCAGCAGCCAAGTCATAGCGGGGGGGGCAGATACGCAGTATTTT. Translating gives CASSQVIAGGADTQYF.